This T cell receptor (beta chain) comes out of a study of T cells expressing NK-cell markers. Study summary: Seven sequenced donors out of eight were HCMV-seropositive, one seronegative. General study points: CD8+ T cells in roughly six donors included dominant NKG2C+ clonotypes at roughly 1.0-8%. These clonotypes, the leaders elsewhere, also led the CD3+CD56-NKG2C+ fraction in four donors.

This CDR3 contains 16 residues. CDR1 is DFQATT and CDR2 is SNEGSKA in the germline V gene (reference sequence). Comments on this clonotype: Antigen unknown.

Reanalyzing the 5' RACE reads, TCRdb keeps one entry per CDR3 protein, without DNA. Its table lists some 150,000 distinct CDR3 sequences. The specimen was blood T cells: a sorted CD56 or NKG2C T cell subset, CD4+ or CD8+ T cells, or bulk PBMC T cells (not recorded which). The TCR originated in a woman between 50 and 59 years old in good health. This sequence joins TRBV20-1 and TRBJ2-2; the TRBD2 assignment by TCRdb is unverifiable without DNA. Here the CDR3 reads CSASGGLPANTGELFF.